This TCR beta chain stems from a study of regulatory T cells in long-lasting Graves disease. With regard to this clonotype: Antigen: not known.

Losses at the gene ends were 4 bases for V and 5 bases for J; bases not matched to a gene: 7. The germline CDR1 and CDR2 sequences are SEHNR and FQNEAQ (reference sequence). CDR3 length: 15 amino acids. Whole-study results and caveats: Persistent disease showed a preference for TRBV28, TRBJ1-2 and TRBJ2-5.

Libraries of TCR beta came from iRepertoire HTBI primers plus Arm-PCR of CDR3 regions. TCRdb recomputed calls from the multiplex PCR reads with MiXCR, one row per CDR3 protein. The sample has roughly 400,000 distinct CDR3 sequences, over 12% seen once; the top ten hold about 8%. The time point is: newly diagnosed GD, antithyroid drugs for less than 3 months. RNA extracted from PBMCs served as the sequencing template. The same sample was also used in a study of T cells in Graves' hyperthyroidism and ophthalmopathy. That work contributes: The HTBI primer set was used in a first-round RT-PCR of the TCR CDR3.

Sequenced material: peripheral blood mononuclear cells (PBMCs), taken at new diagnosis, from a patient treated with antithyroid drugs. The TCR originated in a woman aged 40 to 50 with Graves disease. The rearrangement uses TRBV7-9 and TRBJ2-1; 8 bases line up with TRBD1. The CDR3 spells CASSYPGQANNEQFF. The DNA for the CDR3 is TGTGCCAGCAGCTACCCGGGACAGGCTAACAATGAGCAGTTCTTC.